Presented here are 18 T cell receptor beta chains from one specimen sequenced in a study of cytomegalovirus exposure and HLA in healthy donors. The PCR made use of 60 Vbeta and 13 Jbeta primers. TCRdb's table, derived via immunoSEQ multiplex PCR, lists solely in-frame clones and lacks some. Of over 120,000 clones listed, more than 9.5% were seen once; the top ten hold approximately 1.7%. Sequenced: PBMCs. These receptors all come from a man aged 50-60 years in good health and CMV-seronegative.

This chain joins TRBV6-6 and TRBJ1-1, with D uncertain. V lost 5 bases, J lost 8 bases, and 12 bases lay in between. Germline-derived CDR1 and CDR2 are MNHNY and SVGAGI (reference sequence). CDR3 length equals 12 residues. The CDR3 sequence is CASSQNGPEAFF. For the CDR3, the DNA is TGTGCCAGCAGTCAAAACGGTCCAGAAGCTTTCTTT.

Turning to this clone: The same CDR3 arises from other DNA sequences in this sample as well. The rearrangement links TRBV6-5 to TRBJ1-6, with D possibly TRBD1 on 5 matching bases. The CDR3 loop spans 13 amino acids. Germline CDR1 reads MNHEY; CDR2 reads SVGAGI. The V end lost 6 bases, the J end lost 5 bases, and 8 bases lay between the germline ends. CDR3 DNA: TGTGCCAGCAGGCCGACAGATAATTCACCCCTCCACTTT. Translated, it gives CASRPTDNSPLHF.

This chain uses TRBV27 with TRBJ2-2; D unresolved. Trimming shortened V by 7 bases and J by 5 bases, and 20 bases separated the two germline ends. Germline lookup yields CDR1 MNHEY and CDR2 SMNVEV (reference sequence). This CDR3 is 16 amino acids long. CDR3 nucleotide sequence: TGTGCCAGCACCAAAGGAAACAGACCCTTTACCGGGGAGCTGTTTTTT. Its translation is CASTKGNRPFTGELFF.

This clone was recorded a few times. The rearrangement joins TRBV25-1 to TRBJ2-2; TRBD1 matches 7 bases. This CDR3 comprises 16 residues. Germline CDR1 and CDR2: MGHDK and SYGVNS. The V segment lost 6 bases and the J segment 4 bases; nucleotides outside the gene matches: 11. The CDR3: CASSRTGRRGTGELFF. DNA of the CDR3: TGTGCCAGCAGCCGGACAGGACGGCGCGGCACCGGGGAGCTGTTTTTT.

The chain uses TRBV7-3 and TRBJ2-7; 14 bases align to TRBD2. CDR1 is SGHTA, CDR2 FQGTGA, per germline. The ends lost 5 bases at V and 5 bases at J; junction bases unmatched: 5. This CDR3 comprises 15 residues. The CDR3 loop reads CASSLGLAGAHEQYF. As DNA, the CDR3 is TGTGCCAGCAGCCTGGGACTAGCGGGAGCCCACGAGCAGTACTTC.

This clone appeared a few times. The rearrangement uses TRBV2 and TRBJ1-2; 7 bases are shared with TRBD1. V was clipped by 4 bases and J by 6 bases; unmatched bases: 8. Germline assignment: CDR1 SNHLY and CDR2 FYNNEI. The CDR3 contains 14 residues. The CDR3 DNA reads TGTGCCAGCAGTGCCATACAGGGGAGTAATGGCTACACCTTC. Its translation is CASSAIQGSNGYTF. Using reference TRBV2 and TRBJ1-2 for the parts outside the CDR3, the full variable domain is EPEVTQTPSHQVTQMGQEVILRCVPISNHLYFYWYRQILGQKVEFLVSFYNNEISEKSEIFDDQFSVERPDGSNFTLKIRSTKLEDSAMYFCASSAIQGSNGYTFGSGTRLTVV.

V and J are TRBV30 and TRBJ1-1; maybe TRBD1 (5 bases). Per the germline V gene, CDR1 is GTSNPN and CDR2 is SVGIG (reference sequence). The ends were cut back, 2 bases at V and 7 bases at J, with 17 bases in the middle. This CDR3 spans 14 amino acids. The CDR3 loop reads CAWSWRAGGGEAFF. CDR3 DNA: TGTGCCTGGAGTTGGCGCGCGGGGGGGGGTGAAGCTTTCTTT. The variable domain in full, with the rest retrieved from reference TRBV30 and TRBJ1-1, is SQTIHQWPATLVQPVGSPLSLECTVEGTSNPNLYWYRQAAGRGLQLLFYSVGIGQISSEVPQNLSASRPQDRQFILSSKKLLLSDSGFYLCAWSWRAGGGEAFFGQGTRLTVV.

This rearrangement joins TRBV18 to TRBJ2-5, with 7 bases identical to TRBD1. V dropped 3 bases and J dropped 2; count of bases not matched to a gene: 3. The CDR3 is made up of 14 amino acids. Germline CDR1 and CDR2: KGHSH and LQKENI. CDR3 in amino acids: CASSPGTVQETQYF. The CDR3 nucleotides read TGTGCCAGCTCACCCGGGACAGTTCAAGAGACCCAGTACTTC.

V is TRBV18 and J is TRBJ1-1; 7 nucleotides agree with TRBD1. CDR1 KGHSH and CDR2 LQKENI come from the germline V gene. Trimming at V came to 5 bases and at J to 1 base, leaving 4 bases not matched to a gene. The CDR3 sequence is 14 residues long. CDR3 DNA sequence: TGTGCCAGCTCAAGACAGGGATCGAACACTGAAGCTTTCTTT. It specifies CASSRQGSNTEAFF.

V gene TRBV15 combines with J gene TRBJ2-7; TRBD1 might be the D (5 bases). V was cut by 1 base and J by 5 bases, with 12 bases left in between. Looked up from germline, CDR1 is LNHNV and CDR2 is YYDKDF (reference sequence). This CDR3 spans 14 amino acids. DNA of the CDR3: TGTGCCACCAGCAGAGTGATGGGGCTTAACGAGCAGTACTTC. Protein sequence: CATSRVMGLNEQYF.

In its sample, this clone was seen a few times. An end of the junction does not agree with germline; a read error may underlie this. The chain couples TRBV29-1 to TRBJ2-5, with 9 bases identical to TRBD1. The CDR3 consists of 13 residues. Germline values: CDR1 SQVTM, CDR2 ANQGSEA. The CDR3 bases are TGCAGCGTTAAAGACAGGGGGAAAGAGACCCAGTACTTC. Its translation is CSVKDRGKETQYF.

V usage is TRBV6-1 and J usage is TRBJ2-3; maybe TRBD2 (5 bases). Germline CDR1 reads MNHNS; CDR2 reads SASEGT. CDR3 length equals 12 residues. The V end was cut by 6 bases, the J end by 6 bases, with 10 bases between. The CDR3 bases are TGTGCCAGCAGCCGAGGGTGGGATACGCAGTATTTT. Translation gives CASSRGWDTQYF.

This sequence joins TRBV6-1 and TRBJ2-3, with D tentatively TRBD1 (6 bases). V lost 3 bases and J 0 bases, leaving 13 bases between the germline ends. CDR1 is MNHNS, CDR2 SASEGT, per germline. The CDR3 contains 16 residues. DNA for the CDR3: TGTGCCAGCAGTGACTTCAGGGGTTCTAGCACAGATACGCAGTATTTT. As protein: CASSDFRGSSTDTQYF.

The rearrangement joins TRBV30 to TRBJ1-4; TRBD1 matches 8 bases. The CDR3 has 17 residues. The germline V gene has CDR1 GTSNPN and CDR2 SVGIG (reference sequence). V gave up 0 bases and J gave up 3 bases; unmatched junction bases: 9. The CDR3 reads CAWSVQGANVANEKLFF. In DNA form, the CDR3 reads TGTGCCTGGAGTGTGCAGGGGGCGAACGTAGCTAATGAAAAACTGTTTTTT.

V usage is TRBV5-1 and J usage is TRBJ2-5, with D possibly TRBD2 on 5 matching bases. The V end was cut by 1 base, the J end by 1 base, with 11 bases between. Germline CDR1 is SGHRS and CDR2 is YFSETQ. The length of the CDR3 is 15 residues. CDR3 nucleotide sequence: TGCGCCAGCAGCTTGCACGGGAACACCCAAGAGACCCAGTACTTC. Its protein product is CASSLHGNTQETQYF.

This clone was observed a handful of times. The rearrangement uses TRBV5-1 and TRBJ2-5; tentative D call: TRBD1 (5 bases). V lost 0 bases and J lost 5, with 14 bases in between. The CDR3 spans 15 residues. Germline V gene lookup returns CDR1 SGHRS and CDR2 YFSETQ. CDR3 DNA: TGCGCCAGCAGCTTGGAGCAAGGGGTGAGGGAGACCCAGTACTTC. Translation gives CASSLEQGVRETQYF.

The chain carries TRBV2 and TRBJ2-1, with a tentative D call TRBD1 (5 bases). This CDR3 is built from 12 residues. Deletions cut 4 bases from V and 7 bases from J, with 8 bases between. Germline V gene sequence: CDR1 SNHLY, CDR2 FYNNEI. This CDR3 reads CASSADSNEQFF. For the CDR3, the DNA is TGTGCCAGCAGTGCTGACAGTAATGAGCAGTTCTTC.

This clone was counted between two and nine times. The rearrangement uses TRBV19 and TRBJ2-1; 8 bases line up with TRBD2. Germline V gene lookup returns CDR1 LNHDA and CDR2 SQIVND (reference sequence). This CDR3 region has 15 residues. Germline trimming cut 9 bases from V and 3 bases from J; bases unmatched to any gene: 10. The CDR3 nucleotides are TGTGCCAGCAGCTCACTAGCGGCCCGCTACAATGAGCAGTTCTTC. Amino acid sequence: CASSSLAARYNEQFF.